A single sample gave rise to the 15 T cell receptor beta chains below, sequenced in a study of blood T cell repertoires in COVID-19. TCRdb's table, derived via immunoSEQ multiplex PCR, lists solely in-frame clones and lacks some. The table lists about 320,000 clones, 86% of them singletons, with 1.5% to 2% in the top ten. Material: peripheral blood. All receptors come from a woman aged 50 to 60 with acute or convalescent COVID-19.

This sequence joins TRBV7-2 and TRBJ2-7; no definite D call. The germline V and J ends were trimmed by 5 bases and 5 bases, with 7 bases remaining between them. Germline lookup yields CDR1 SGHTA and CDR2 FQGNSA. The CDR3 length is 11 residues. The CDR3 here is CASSPFNEQYF. CDR3 nucleotide sequence: TGTGCCAGCAGCCCCTTTAACGAGCAGTACTTC. Full variable domain (missing parts from reference TRBV7-2 and TRBJ2-7): GAGVSQSPSNKVTEKGKDVELRCDPISGHTALYWYRQSLGQGLEFLIYFQGNSAPDKSGLPSDRFSAERTGGSVSTLTIQRTQQEDSAVYLCASSPFNEQYFGPGTRLTVT.

This sequence joins TRBV5-1 and TRBJ1-1; unclear D gene. The CDR3 length is 13 residues. Germline V gene lookup returns CDR1 SGHRS and CDR2 YFSETQ. V was pared by 4 bases and J by 0 bases, with 7 bases between. The CDR3 loop reads CASSEAVNTEAFF. CDR3 coding DNA: TGCGCCAGCAGCGAGGCGGTGAACACTGAAGCTTTCTTT. Full variable domain (outside the CDR3, taken from reference TRBV5-1 and TRBJ1-1): KAGVTQTPRYLIKTRGQQVTLSCSPISGHRSVSWYQQTPGQGLQFLFEYFSETQRNKGNFPGRFSGRQFSNSRSEMNVSTLELGDSALYLCASSEAVNTEAFFGQGTRLTVV.

The rearrangement links TRBV27 to TRBJ2-6, with 7 bases fitting TRBD1. Germline values: CDR1 MNHEY, CDR2 SMNVEV (reference sequence). The CDR3 has 16 residues. Trimming at V came to 4 bases and at J to 0 bases, leaving 3 bases not matched to a gene. The CDR3 bases are TGTGCCAGCAGTTGGACAGGCCTCTCTGGGGCCAACGTCCTGACTTTC. Its protein product is CASSWTGLSGANVLTF.

This clone was detected only once. The chain links TRBV2 to TRBJ2-2, with TRBD1 as a possible D gene (5 bases). The length of the CDR3 is 15 residues. Trimming shortened V by 0 bases and J by 1 base, and 6 bases separated the two germline ends. Looked up from germline, CDR1 is SNHLY and CDR2 is FYNNEI. The CDR3 region is CASSEARGNTGELFF. CDR3 bases: TGTGCCAGCAGTGAAGCTAGGGGGAACACCGGGGAGCTGTTTTTT. The variable domain in full, completed from reference TRBV2 and TRBJ2-2, reads EPEVTQTPSHQVTQMGQEVILRCVPISNHLYFYWYRQILGQKVEFLVSFYNNEISEKSEIFDDQFSVERPDGSNFTLKIRSTKLEDSAMYFCASSEARGNTGELFFGEGSRLTVL.

The chain has TRBV3-1 (or the pseudogene TRBV3-2) and TRBJ2-3, with a weak D call TRBD1 (6 bases). Germline assignment: CDR1 LGHDT and CDR2 YNNKEL (reference sequence). V lost 0 bases and J lost 2, with 9 bases in between. This CDR3 is built from 15 residues. The CDR3 coding sequence is TGTGCCAGCAGCCAAGAGTGGACAGTCACAGATACGCAGTATTTT. Translated, it gives CASSQEWTVTDTQYF.

This chain connects TRBV4-2 to TRBJ2-2, with D perhaps TRBD2 (6 bases). V shed 4 bases and J shed 3 bases, with 18 bases lying between them. The CDR3 loop spans 17 amino acids. In germline, CDR1 is LGHNA, CDR2 YNFKEQ. The CDR3 bases are TGTGCCAGCAGCCCAATGTCGTGGGAGGCCTACACCGGGGAGCTGTTTTTT. It translates to CASSPMSWEAYTGELFF.

The J gene is TRBJ1-3, the V gene TRBV5-8; 10 bases line up with TRBD1. The CDR3 sequence is 15 residues long. The germline V gene has CDR1 SGHTS and CDR2 YDEGEE. The V gene end was trimmed by 5 bases and the J gene end by 4 bases; junction bases not matched to a gene: 6. The CDR3 reads CASSPGTGAGNTIYF. The DNA for the CDR3 is TGTGCCAGCAGTCCCGGGACAGGGGCAGGAAACACCATATATTTT. The complete variable domain, with remaining parts taken from reference TRBV5-8 and TRBJ1-3, reads EAGVTQSPTHLIKTRGQQATLRCSPISGHTSVYWYQQALGLGLQFLLWYDEGEERNRGNFPPRFSGRQFPNYSSELNVNALELEDSALYLCASSPGTGAGNTIYFGEGSWLTVV.

This CDR3 is CASRQQGAQGEQFF. The CDR3 DNA follows: TGTGCCAGCAGGCAACAGGGGGCGCAGGGGGAGCAGTTCTTC. The rearrangement uses TRBV28 and TRBJ2-1; TRBD1 agrees at 9 bases. Germline V gene data show CDR1 as MDHEN and CDR2 as SYDVKM. V shed 6 bases and J 10 bases; nucleotides not matched to a gene: 10. The CDR3 covers 14 residues.

V is TRBV19 and J is TRBJ2-7, with unresolved D. Germline-derived CDR1 and CDR2 are LNHDA and SQIVND (reference sequence). Trimming shortened V by 5 bases and J by 3 bases, and 14 bases separated the two germline ends. There are 14 residues in the CDR3. CDR3 loop: CASSSQAPLYEQYF. CDR3 coding DNA: TGTGCCAGTAGTTCTCAGGCGCCCCTCTACGAGCAGTACTTC. The variable domain in full, completed from reference TRBV19 and TRBJ2-7, reads DGGITQSPKYLFRKEGQNVTLSCEQNLNHDAMYWYRQDPGQGLRLIYYSQIVNDFQKGDIAEGYSVSREKKESFPLTVTSAQKNPTAFYLCASSSQAPLYEQYFGPGTRLTVT.

The chain is built from TRBV10-3 and TRBJ2-2; D may be TRBD1 (5 bases). Trimming pared 2 bases from V and 1 base from J, leaving 8 bases between. The CDR3 loop spans 15 amino acids. Germline assignment: CDR1 ENHRY and CDR2 SYGVKD. CDR3 DNA sequence: TGTGCCATCAGTGAGGACAGCCTGAACACCGGGGAGCTGTTTTTT. It specifies CAISEDSLNTGELFF.

The DNA for the CDR3 is TGCGCCAGCAGCCAACCTCAGGGGAAAGGCACAGATACGCAGTATTTT. Translation: CASSQPQGKGTDTQYF. The chain couples TRBV5-1 to TRBJ2-3; possible D gene TRBD1, 6 bases. The CDR3 covers 16 residues. Germline CDR1 and CDR2: SGHRS and YFSETQ. The V and J ends lost 4 bases and 1 base respectively, with 16 bases between them.

Only one count was recorded for this clone. The J gene is TRBJ1-2, the V gene TRBV5-1, with D unclear. Trimming removed 0 bases at V and 6 bases at J, with 12 bases between. The germline V gene has CDR1 SGHRS and CDR2 YFSETQ. The CDR3 is 14 amino acids. For the CDR3, the DNA is TGCGCCAGCAGCTTGGGGTCAGTAAAAGATGGCTACACCTTC. This encodes CASSLGSVKDGYTF. Full variable domain (remainder filled in from reference TRBV5-1 and TRBJ1-2): KAGVTQTPRYLIKTRGQQVTLSCSPISGHRSVSWYQQTPGQGLQFLFEYFSETQRNKGNFPGRFSGRQFSNSRSEMNVSTLELGDSALYLCASSLGSVKDGYTFGSGTRLTVV.

This chain links TRBV7-8 with TRBJ2-2; 7 bases map to TRBD2. The CDR3 spans 19 residues. The junction had 15 bases not matched to a gene; V was cut back by 1 base and J by 4 bases. CDR1 is SGHVS, CDR2 FQNEAQ, per germline. Written as DNA, the CDR3 is TGTGCCAGCAGCTTAGGCGTAGTGGGGGGGTTTTTGCGCACCGGGGAGCTGTTTTTT. It is translated as CASSLGVVGGFLRTGELFF.

The gene calls are TRBV9 and TRBJ1-5; unclear D gene. This CDR3 contains 13 residues. Deletions cut 0 bases from V and 3 bases from J, with 4 bases between. Germline V lookup: CDR1 SGDLS, CDR2 YYNGEE. CDR3 loop: CASSVGYNQPQHF. The CDR3, as DNA: TGTGCCAGCAGCGTAGGTTACAATCAGCCCCAGCATTTT.

The chain uses TRBV7-8 and TRBJ1-5, with D unclear. Trimming took off 3 bases at V and 6 bases at J, with 12 bases between the two ends. Germline loops: CDR1 SGHVS, CDR2 FQNEAQ. The CDR3 sequence is 14 residues long. CDR3: CASSFTRSGQPQHF. CDR3 sequence (DNA): TGTGCCAGCAGCTTCACCCGCTCCGGTCAGCCCCAGCATTTT.